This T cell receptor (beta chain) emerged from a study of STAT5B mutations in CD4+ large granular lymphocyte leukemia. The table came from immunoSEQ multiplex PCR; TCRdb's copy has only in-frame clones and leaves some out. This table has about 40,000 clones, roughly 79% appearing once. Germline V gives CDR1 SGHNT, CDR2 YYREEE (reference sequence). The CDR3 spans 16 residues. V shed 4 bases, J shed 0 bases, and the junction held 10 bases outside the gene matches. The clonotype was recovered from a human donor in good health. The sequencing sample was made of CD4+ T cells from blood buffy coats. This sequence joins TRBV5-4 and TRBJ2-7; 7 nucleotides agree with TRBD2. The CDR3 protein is CASSPPEGGPSYEQYF. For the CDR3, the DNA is TGTGCCAGCAGCCCGCCAGAGGGAGGGCCCTCCTACGAGCAGTACTTC.